This T cell receptor (beta chain) was found in a study of T cells in Graves' hyperthyroidism and ophthalmopathy. Germline V gene sequence: CDR1 MGHRA, CDR2 YSYEKL. V lost 2 bases to trimming and J lost 3 bases; unmatched junction nucleotides: 3. The CDR3 totals 15 residues. TCR beta CDR3 regions were amplified from RNA transcripts. The HTBI primer set was used in a first-round RT-PCR of the TCR CDR3. Using its own MiXCR run on the multiplex PCR reads, TCRdb lists one record per CDR3 protein. The sample lists 390,000 or so distinct CDR3 sequences, about 15% seen once, with around 14% in the top ten. Clinicians diagnosed patients from clinical symptoms, serum thyroxine and TRAb, thyroid ultrasound and orbital computed tomography.

Sequences were obtained from blood. The origin of this receptor is a man younger than 35 with Graves' ophthalmopathy. This sequence joins TRBV4-1 and TRBJ2-7; 11 bases agree with TRBD1. This chain's CDR3 is CASSQRTGGHYEQYF. As DNA, the CDR3 is TGCGCCAGCAGCCAACGGACAGGGGGCCACTACGAGCAGTACTTC.